The sequence of this T cell receptor (beta chain) was determined in a study of regulatory T cells in long-lasting Graves disease (dated by TCRdb to 2020 to 2023). General notes on the study: Persistent Graves' disease was defined as antithyroid drug treatment for over 5 years with persistently positive TSH receptor autoantibodies. Peripheral blood TCR sequencing and RNA sequencing compared persistent Graves' disease patients with newly diagnosed Graves' disease patients. Antithyroid drugs had been taken for about 10.3 years on average by persistent Graves' disease patients in the clinical cohort. The study was registered as a clinical trial and conducted in China. A total of about 33 samples underwent TCR sequencing: about 13 from persistent and approximately 20 from newly diagnosed Graves' disease patients.

Results the study describes overall, beyond this receptor: TRBV28, TRBJ1-2 and TRBJ2-5 were preferentially used in persistent disease, while TRBV20-1 and TRBJ2-1 were favored in newly diagnosed disease. Compared with newly diagnosed patients, patients with persistent Graves' disease had lower TCR Shannon entropy and fewer highly expanded clones, which suggests clonal expansion. A larger number of public clonotypes was shared among persistent patients (under 3,000) than among newly diagnosed patients (over 850). Only peripheral blood was studied, because thyroid tissue, the primary lesion, was inaccessible. The authors acknowledged the small sample size as a limitation that may reduce accuracy. Only the TCR beta chain was sequenced and analyzed.

As concerns this clonotype: Its antigen is not yet known. Nothing much larger sits one base from this clone, and base qualities are not available.

The library was produced with multiplex PCR. Instrument on record: Illumina HiSeq 4000. To build TCR beta libraries, CDR3 regions were amplified by Arm-PCR using iRepertoire HTBI primers. Gel purification was performed on PCR products prior to sequencing. In the source study's methods: Gene usage analysis of CDR3 amino acid clonotypes used the approximately 62 TRBV and more than 13 TRBJ segments found across samples. COPE and FqMerger were used to merge the filtered high-quality paired reads into contigs. BLAST was used to align contigs to IMGT TRBV, TRBD and TRBJ reference genes, and CDR3 was defined according to IMGT. Any clonotype with a frequency above 0.1% was classified as a highly expanded clone. Repertoire diversity was measured by Shannon entropy, and V-J evenness by the Gini coefficient. Public clonotypes were defined as clonotypes shared by more than one individual. TCRdb's own reprocessing of the public reads used fastp at Q25 and MiXCR and kept productive beta chains. Every distinct CDR3 protein forms one entry, paired with its most common genes and DNA. TCRdb's processing, not the study's, gives the V and J calls here. The table for this sample lists about 660,000 distinct CDR3 sequences; approximately 31% of them were counted only once. The ten largest account for about 40% of the sample.

In light of the paper, this sample's time point label describes: persistent/refractory GD, antithyroid drugs over 5 years with positive TRAb. RNA was extracted from PBMCs in TRIzol for both TCR sequencing and RNA sequencing. The diagnosis of Graves' disease followed American Thyroid Association guidelines. Patients for the study were recruited at an endocrinology department in Xi'an, China. From each patient, about 9 milliliters of peripheral blood was collected into an EDTA anticoagulant tube. Ficoll Paque Plus density gradient separation was used to isolate PBMCs, and no additional T cell sorting was done. An Agilent 2100 Bioanalyzer and agarose gel were used to check RNA quality, and a NanoDrop 2000 was used to measure RNA concentration. Sequences DFQATT (CDR1) and SNEGSKA (CDR2) are obtained from the germline V gene (reference sequence). A distance of 9 bases separates the germline ends of V and J, which lose 6 bases and 4 bases respectively. The CDR3 measures 11 amino acids from cysteine to phenylalanine. Only CDR3 DNA remains: 33 bases, in frame from the first base.

This TCR derives from a female donor with Graves disease. The rearrangement joined TRBV20-1 to TRBJ1-1, with no confident D gene call. The sample here was peripheral blood mononuclear cells (PBMCs), taken when the disease was refractory, from a patient treated with antithyroid drugs. CDR3 reads: CSAYWGTEAFF. The nucleotides are TGCAGTGCGTATTGGGGCACTGAAGCTTTCTTT.